The rows below give T cell receptor beta chains drawn from one sample of a study of cytomegalovirus exposure and HLA in healthy donors. Repertoires were generated with immunoSEQ multiplex PCR, while TCRdb's copy carries only in-frame clones and drops some. Found here are 70,000 or so clones, 94% of them singletons; the top ten hold 1.9%. Input material: PBMCs. The receptors shown here come from a young woman in good health and CMV-seropositive. CDR3s include the opening cysteine and the closing phenylalanine or tryptophan. Fields, in order: J gene, clone size, D gene, V gene, CDR3 length, CDR3 DNA, CDR3 protein. D genes are given only for firm matches. Clone size, where shown, is once, few, many, or a class for clones that have expanded.

TRBJ1-1 NA TRBD1 TRBV6-5 15 TGTGCCAGCAGTTTTTTCAGGGGGCAGAACACTGAAGCTTTCTTT CASSFFRGQNTEAFF
TRBJ2-1 NA NA TRBV5-1 15 TGCGCCAGCAGCTTCCAAGGGGTGGGGGGCAATGAGCAGTTCTTC CASSFQGVGGNEQFF
TRBJ2-3 NA TRBD1 TRBV15 17 TGTGCCACCAGGATCGACCGGGGGCAGGGGGCTGGGGATACGCAGTATTTT CATRIDRGQGAGDTQYF
TRBJ1-1 NA NA TRBV29-1 15 TGCAGCGTTGAAGGCCGAGGTGGGGGGAGGACTGAAGCTTTCTTT CSVEGRGGGRTEAFF
TRBJ1-1 NA TRBD1 TRBV6-1 13 TGTGCCAGCAGTGGGGACAGGGAGCCAGAAGCTTTCTTT CASSGDREPEAFF
TRBJ2-7 once TRBD1 TRBV30 15 TGTGCCTGGAGTGCTGGACAGGGTGTAACCTACGAGCAGTACTTC CAWSAGQGVTYEQYF
TRBJ2-7 NA NA TRBV11-3 11 TGTGCCAGCAGCTTTAGTTACGAGCAGTACTTC CASSFSYEQYF
TRBJ2-7 NA TRBD2 TRBV5-1 17 TGCGCCAGCAGCCTGGATCTAGCGGGGGGCCAATCCTACGAGCAGTACTTC CASSLDLAGGQSYEQYF
TRBJ2-1 few NA TRBV5-6 18 TGTGCCAGCAGCTTGACTCCGGCAGGGTTTAGCTCCTACAATGAGCAGTTCTTC CASSLTPAGFSSYNEQFF
TRBJ2-5 NA TRBD2 TRBV7-2 16 TGTGCCAGCAGGAATAGCGGGGGGGCCCGGGAAGAGACCCAGTACTTC CASRNSGGAREETQYF
TRBJ2-3 once TRBD2 TRBV4-1 17 TGCGCCAGCAGCCTATCTCCAGCGGGGCCGAGCACAGATACGCAGTATTTT CASSLSPAGPSTDTQYF
TRBJ2-1 NA TRBD2 TRBV6-1 16 TGTGCCAGCAGTGAATCGGCGGGAGGTTCCTACAATGAGCAGTTCTTC CASSESAGGSYNEQFF
TRBJ1-3 NA NA TRBV19 14 TGTGCCAGCGCCCCCGGGCCTGCGGGAGACACCATATATTTT CASAPGPAGDTIYF
TRBJ2-1 once NA TRBV15 17 TGTGCCACCAGCAGAGATATGGAGGGGACCAGGGCCCATGAGCAGTTCTTC CATSRDMEGTRAHEQFF
TRBJ2-2 NA NA TRBV18 14 TGTGCCAGCTCACCAGAGACGAACACCGGGGAGCTGTTTTTT CASSPETNTGELFF
TRBJ1-1 NA NA TRBV2 11 TGTGCCAGCCGAGGCGACAGTAAAGCTTTCTTT CASRGDSKAFF
TRBJ1-1 NA NA TRBV2 15 TGTGCCAGCAGTGAATTGCTGGGCACTAACACTGAAGCTTTCTTT CASSELLGTNTEAFF
TRBJ1-2 once TRBD1 TRBV18 16 TGTGCCAGCTCACCGAGCGCACAGGGGGCGGTATTTGGCTACACCTTC CASSPSAQGAVFGYTF
TRBJ2-7 NA NA TRBV14 14 TGTGCCAGCAGCCAGCGGCAGGGGAGCTACGAGCAGTACTTC CASSQRQGSYEQYF
TRBJ2-7 NA TRBD1 TRBV10-3 12 TGTGCCATCAGGGGGACAGGGGACGAGCAGTACTTC CAIRGTGDEQYF
TRBJ1-2 NA NA TRBV5-1 15 TGCGCCAGCAGCTTGGTTGAGGGTCGGGTCTATGGCTACACCTTC CASSLVEGRVYGYTF
TRBJ2-2 NA TRBD1 TRBV5-4 16 TGTGCCAGCAGCCTAGACAGGGGAGGGAACACCGGGGAGCTGTTTTTT CASSLDRGGNTGELFF
TRBJ1-1 NA TRBD1 TRBV19 17 TGTGCCAGTAGTATAGGGGTTATTGCAGGGGGCAAGGCTGAAGCTTTCTTT CASSIGVIAGGKAEAFF
TRBJ2-3 NA NA TRBV2 15 TGTGCCAGCAGCGAGTCCCGGGGGTACACAGATACGCAGTATTTT CASSESRGYTDTQYF
TRBJ2-3 NA TRBD2 TRBV19 15 TGTGCCAGTAGTATCCAGTCGTGGCGGGGGGCCGCCGTACATTTT CASSIQSWRGAAVHF
TRBJ2-1 NA TRBD2 TRBV6-1 14 TGTGCCAGCAGGACTAGCGGGAGATGGGCTGAGCAGTTCTTC CASRTSGRWAEQFF
TRBJ2-7 NA TRBD2 TRBV28 14 TGTGCCAGCAGTCTGGGACTAGCGGACTACGAGCAGTACTTC CASSLGLADYEQYF
TRBJ2-5 NA TRBD2 TRBV7-8 14 TGTGCCAGCAGACGGACTAGCGGGATGGAGACCCAGTACTTC CASRRTSGMETQYF
TRBJ1-1 NA NA TRBV7-9 14 TGTGCCAGCAGCTTAGTACGGAGGAACACTGAAGCTTTCTTT CASSLVRRNTEAFF
TRBJ1-5 NA TRBD1 TRBV19 14 TGTGCCAGTACCGGGACAGGGGGAAGGCAGCCCCAGCATTTT CASTGTGGRQPQHF
TRBJ2-5 NA TRBD2 TRBV4-2 16 TGTGCCAGCAGCCAATCGGGGGGTCAGCTCCAAGAGACCCAGTACTTC CASSQSGGQLQETQYF
TRBJ1-2 NA NA TRBV11-2 14 TGTGCCAGCAGCTTATACGGGGGAATGGAATCCTACACCTTC CASSLYGGMESYTF
TRBJ2-1 NA TRBD1 TRBV7-8 15 TGTGCCAGCAGCTTAGTGGGACAGGGGGTAGGTGAGCAGTTCTTC CASSLVGQGVGEQFF
TRBJ2-2 NA TRBD2 TRBV2 15 TGTGCCAGCAGTCCTAGCGGGGGATTCACCGGGGAGCTGTTTTTT CASSPSGGFTGELFF
TRBJ2-5 NA TRBD2 TRBV11-1 18 TGTGCCAGCAGCTTAAGTGGGACTAGCGGGAGAATAGGAGAGACCCAGTACTTC CASSLSGTSGRIGETQYF
TRBJ1-2 NA NA TRBV7-9 12 TGTGCCAGCAGCTTAGGACTCGAGGGCTACACCTTC CASSLGLEGYTF
TRBJ2-2 few TRBD2 TRBV7-3 16 TGTGCCAGCCGCCTAGCGGGAGGCGCGAACACCGGGGAGCTGTTTTTT CASRLAGGANTGELFF
TRBJ1-2 NA NA TRBV29-1 12 TGCAGCGTAGCAGGGGAAAACTATGGCTACACCTTC CSVAGENYGYTF
TRBJ1-2 NA TRBD1 TRBV29-1 16 TGCAGCGTTGACCTGCACCCCGGACAGGCTTCTTGGGGCTACACCTTC CSVDLHPGQASWGYTF
TRBJ1-1 NA TRBD1 TRBV29-1 14 TGCAGCGTTGAAGGAGGGGACAGCAACACTGAAGCTTTCTTT CSVEGGDSNTEAFF
TRBJ1-1 NA NA TRBV19 15 TGTGCCAGTAAGAGGGCAGAGACTGGATACACTGAAGCTTTCTTT CASKRAETGYTEAFF
TRBJ2-3 NA TRBD1 TRBV6-5 16 TGTGCCAGCAGTTCAAAACAGGGGGCGTGGGGAGATACGCAGTATTTT CASSSKQGAWGDTQYF
TRBJ1-4 NA NA TRBV6-5 15 TGTGCCAGCAGTCTGACAAGGGAGGTGGGGGGAAAACTGTTTTTT CASSLTREVGGKLFF
TRBJ2-7 NA NA TRBV7-9 13 TGTGCCAGCAGCTCCCAACCCGGTTACGAGCAGTACTTC CASSSQPGYEQYF
TRBJ1-2 NA TRBD1 TRBV6-1 17 TGTGCCAGCAGTGCTAATCCTAGGACAGGGCATCGGGGTGGCTACACCTTC CASSANPRTGHRGGYTF
TRBJ2-7 NA TRBD1 TRBV7-9 14 TGTGCCAGCAGCCGGACAGGGAGCCACAACGAGCAGTACTTC CASSRTGSHNEQYF
TRBJ2-5 once TRBD1 TRBV7-3 14 TGTGCCAGCAGCTTAATGGGGACAGGGAAGACCCAGTACTTC CASSLMGTGKTQYF
TRBJ2-7 NA TRBD1 TRBV29-1 12 TGCAGCGTACGGGACAGAATCTACGAGCAGTACTTC CSVRDRIYEQYF
TRBJ2-1 NA TRBD2 TRBV11-3 15 TGTGCCAGCAGCTTGTTAGCGGGAGGGCACAATGAGCAGTTCTTC CASSLLAGGHNEQFF
TRBJ1-5 once NA TRBV5-8 15 TGTGCCAGCAGCTTGGTTTGGGGGCACAATCAGCCCCAGCATTTT CASSLVWGHNQPQHF
TRBJ2-3 NA TRBD1 TRBV9 13 TGTGCCAGCAGAGGGACAGGGACAGATACGCAGTATTTT CASRGTGTDTQYF